This T cell receptor beta chain derives from a study of T cells after yellow fever vaccination. Background on the study: Preparing low-cell-number fractions relied on SMART-Seq v4 Ultra Low Input.

Trimming cost V 4 bases and J 3 bases, with 10 bases left between them. Germline values: CDR1 SGHTA, CDR2 FQGNSA. There are 13 residues in the CDR3. This clonotype has just a few counts. The target antigen is unknown. TCRdb passed the 5' RACE reads through MiXCR, listing each CDR3 protein once. The sample yields hundreds of thousands of distinct CDR3 sequences, under 15% seen once. Notes on the study in general: After the booster, 95% to 98% of CD4 and 75% to 90% of CD8 primary-response clones were re-detected.

This specimen was CD4+ T cells sorted from PBMCs, taken 15 days after the yellow fever booster vaccination. This TCR derives from a man younger than 35 who received the YFV17D yellow fever vaccine. The rearrangement joins TRBV7-2 to TRBJ2-7; D gene uncertain. The DNA of the CDR3 is TGTGCCAGCAGCTCAACCCCCTACTACGAGCAGTACTTC. Its translation is CASSSTPYYEQYF.